A single T cell receptor beta chain is shown here with its context. Its antigen is undetermined. TCRdb's copy holds only in-frame clones and misses some; the assay was immunoSEQ multiplex PCR. There are under 40,000 clones in the sample, none observed a single time. The data were obtained in a study of T cell clonality in common variable immunodeficiency. Study results and limitations: Reportedly, TCR beta sequences from common variable immunodeficiency showed fewer deletions and N-nucleotide insertions.

The TCR originated in a human donor with common variable immunodeficiency. Specimen: peripheral blood mononuclear cells.

The sequenced part of the CDR3 DNA is TGTGCCAGCAGCAAAGAGGGTTCCAATGAG. This codes for CASSKEGSNE. The full CDR3 reads CASSKEGSNEQFF. The chain couples TRBV7-2 to TRBJ2-1; D perhaps matches TRBD2 (5 bases). The missing CDR3 end, 3 residues past where the read stops, is filled in from the germline J gene. Germline-derived CDR1 and CDR2 are SGHTA and FQGNSA. V gave up 5 bases and J gave up 6 bases, with 11 bases separating them. This CDR3 comprises 13 residues.